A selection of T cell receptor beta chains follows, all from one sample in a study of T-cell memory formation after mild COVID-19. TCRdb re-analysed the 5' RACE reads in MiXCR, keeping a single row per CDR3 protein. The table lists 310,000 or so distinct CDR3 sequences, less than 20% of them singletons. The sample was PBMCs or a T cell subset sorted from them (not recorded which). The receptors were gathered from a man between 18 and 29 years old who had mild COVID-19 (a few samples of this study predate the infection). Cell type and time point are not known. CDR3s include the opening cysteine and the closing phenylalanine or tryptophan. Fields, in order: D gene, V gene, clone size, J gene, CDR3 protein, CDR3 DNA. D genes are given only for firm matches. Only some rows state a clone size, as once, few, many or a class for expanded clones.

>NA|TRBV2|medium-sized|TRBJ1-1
CASSERRYTEAFF
TGTGCCAGCAGTGAGAGGAGGTACACTGAAGCTTTCTTT
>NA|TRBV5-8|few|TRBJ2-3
CASSQTGPDTQYF
TGTGCCAGCTCCCAGACAGGTCCAGATACGCAGTATTTT
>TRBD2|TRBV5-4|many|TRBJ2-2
CASSLGLAGNTGELFF
TGTGCCAGCAGCTTGGGGCTAGCGGGGAACACCGGGGAGCTGTTTTTT
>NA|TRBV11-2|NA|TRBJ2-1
CASSLIVPSSYNEQFF
TGTGCCAGCAGCTTAATCGTTCCTAGCTCCTACAATGAGCAGTTCTTC
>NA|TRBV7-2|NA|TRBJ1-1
CASSFSRVGTEAFF
TGTGCCAGCAGCTTTAGCAGGGTTGGCACTGAAGCTTTCTTT
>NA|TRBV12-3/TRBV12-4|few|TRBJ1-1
CASRLRGTEAFF
TGTGCCAGCAGACTCCGGGGCACTGAAGCTTTCTTT
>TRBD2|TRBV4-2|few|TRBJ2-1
CASSDPSGGSLNEQFF
TGTGCCAGCAGCGATCCTAGCGGGGGATCTCTCAATGAGCAGTTCTTC
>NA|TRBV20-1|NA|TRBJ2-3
CSARVGGSISSTGTQYF
TGCAGTGCTAGGGTCGGAGGTAGTATCTCCTCAACTGGAACGCAGTATTTT
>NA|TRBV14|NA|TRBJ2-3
CASSLHRGTISTDTQYF
TGTGCCAGCAGTCTTCACAGGGGGACTATTAGCACAGATACGCAGTATTTT
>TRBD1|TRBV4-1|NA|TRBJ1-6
CASSGRDRSNSPLHF
TGCGCCAGCAGCGGGAGGGACAGGTCTAATTCACCCCTCCACTTT
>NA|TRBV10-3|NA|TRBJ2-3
CAISESAGAADTQYF
TGTGCCATCAGTGAGTCCGCAGGGGCCGCAGATACGCAGTATTTT
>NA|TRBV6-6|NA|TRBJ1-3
CAAESGNTIYF
TGTGCCGCAGAATCCGGAAACACCATATATTTT
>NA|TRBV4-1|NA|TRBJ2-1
CASSQVGRYEQFF
TGCGCCAGCAGCCAAGTGGGCCGCTATGAGCAGTTCTTC
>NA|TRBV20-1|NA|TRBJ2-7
CSARSSGDYYEQYF
TGCAGTGCTAGGTCCTCAGGGGACTACTACGAGCAGTACTTC
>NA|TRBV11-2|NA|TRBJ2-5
CASSLPPEETQYF
TGTGCCAGCAGCTTACCCCCAGAAGAGACCCAGTACTTC
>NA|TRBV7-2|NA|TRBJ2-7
CASSRSGGNSYEQYF
TGTGCCAGCAGCCGATCAGGGGGGAACTCCTACGAGCAGTACTTC
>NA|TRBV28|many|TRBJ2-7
CASRSTGSGSYEQYF
TGTGCCAGCAGATCCACAGGTTCAGGGTCCTACGAGCAGTACTTC
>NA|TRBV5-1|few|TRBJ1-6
CASSFRADRNSPLHF
TGCGCCAGCAGCTTCCGGGCAGATCGTAATTCACCCCTCCACTTT
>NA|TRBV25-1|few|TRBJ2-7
CASSGGHQYEQYF
TGTGCCAGCAGTGGGGGACACCAATACGAGCAGTACTTC
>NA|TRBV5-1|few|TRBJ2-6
CASSPTGDPSSGANVLTF
TGCGCCAGCAGCCCAACCGGTGACCCCAGCTCTGGGGCCAACGTCCTGACTTTC
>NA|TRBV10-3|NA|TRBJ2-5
CAISDGRGGGETQYF
TGTGCCATCAGTGACGGCCGAGGCGGTGGAGAGACCCAGTACTTC